This T cell receptor beta chain was sequenced for a study of identical twins' blood T cells. One entry per CDR3 protein, called by TCRdb with MiXCR from the 5' RACE reads. The sample records fewer than 450,000 distinct CDR3 sequences, 25% to 35% being singletons. This CDR3 contains 15 residues. V was pared by 5 bases and J by 7 bases, with 21 bases between. Germline V lookup: CDR1 SGDLS, CDR2 YYNGEE. The sample consisted of PBMCs. J is TRBJ1-1 and V is TRBV9; possible D gene TRBD1, 6 bases. This clonotype was obtained from a woman aged 18-55 years in good health. This chain's CDR3 is CASRAIDRWGGEAFF. CDR3 nucleotides: TGTGCCAGCAGGGCAATCGACAGGTGGGGCGGTGAAGCTTTCTTT.